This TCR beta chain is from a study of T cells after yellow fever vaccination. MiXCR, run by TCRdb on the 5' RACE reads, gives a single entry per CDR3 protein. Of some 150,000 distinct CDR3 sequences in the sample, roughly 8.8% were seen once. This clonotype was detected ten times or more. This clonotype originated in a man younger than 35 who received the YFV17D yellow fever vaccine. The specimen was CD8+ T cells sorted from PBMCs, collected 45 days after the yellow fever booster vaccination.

The CDR3 DNA follows: TGTGCCAGCAGCAATAGCGGGGGGGAAGATACGCAGTATTTT. As protein: CASSNSGGEDTQYF. The rearrangement uses TRBV7-2 and TRBJ2-3; 11 nucleotides match TRBD2. This CDR3 has 14 residues. CDR1 is SGHTA, CDR2 FQGNSA, per germline. V dropped 5 bases and J dropped 5; count of bases not matched to a gene: 3.